This passage covers 24 T cell receptor beta chains from one sample sequenced in a study of blood T cell repertoires in COVID-19. TCRdb's table, derived via immunoSEQ multiplex PCR, lists solely in-frame clones and lacks some. Here the sample spans more than 150,000 clones, around four fifths being singletons. Sequencing was performed on peripheral blood. These receptor sequences come from a man aged 25-45 years with active or convalescent COVID-19.

This clone was seen once. CDR3 region: CASSPQGGVYGYTF. CDR3 coding DNA: TGTGCCAGCAGTCCCCAAGGGGGCGTCTATGGCTACACCTTC. The chain is built from TRBV6-6 and TRBJ1-2, with 7 bases fitting TRBD1. The CDR3 length is 14 residues. V dropped 5 bases and J dropped 4; count of bases not matched to a gene: 7. Per the germline V gene, CDR1 is MNHNY and CDR2 is SVGAGI (reference sequence).

J is TRBJ1-1 and V is TRBV4-3; unclear D gene. Trimming stripped 0 bases from V and 0 bases from J, with 14 bases between. Looked up from germline, CDR1 is LGHNA and CDR2 is YSLEER. CDR3 length equals 17 residues. The DNA of the CDR3 is TGCGCCAGCAGCCAAGAACCTCTGACATCGCTGAACACTGAAGCTTTCTTT. This sequence encodes CASSQEPLTSLNTEAFF.

J is TRBJ2-4 and V is TRBV19, with 9 bases fitting TRBD1. The CDR3 contains 14 residues. Germline V gene sequence: CDR1 LNHDA, CDR2 SQIVND (reference sequence). Trimming removed 5 bases from V and 7 bases from J; junction bases left unmatched: 6. Written as DNA, the CDR3 is TGTGCCAGTAGTGACCGGGACAGGGTCAACATTCAGTACTTC. It yields the protein CASSDRDRVNIQYF.

This CDR3 reads CASSYQQNTEAFF. DNA for the CDR3: TGTGCCAGCAGTTACCAACAGAACACTGAAGCTTTCTTT. The V and J genes are TRBV6-2 or TRBV6-3 and TRBJ1-1; D remains unclear. Germline V CDR1 and CDR2: MNHEY, SVGEGT. This CDR3 spans 13 amino acids. The V and J ends lost 2 bases and 1 base respectively, with 5 bases between them.

The table lists this clone with a count of one. The chain joins TRBV19 to TRBJ2-3; 11 bases align to TRBD2. Germline assignment: CDR1 LNHDA and CDR2 SQIVND (reference sequence). Trimming took 10 bases from V and 0 from J; bases not matched to a gene: 9. The CDR3 loop spans 16 amino acids. Here the CDR3 reads CATGTSGYTSTDTQYF. Here the CDR3 DNA reads TGTGCCACTGGGACTAGCGGCTACACTAGCACAGATACGCAGTATTTT.

The chain recombines TRBV5-8 with TRBJ2-7, with 7 nucleotides matching TRBD1. Germline V gene data show CDR1 as SGHTS and CDR2 as YDEGEE. The CDR3 spans 14 residues. V shed 1 base, J shed 2 bases, and the junction held 3 bases outside the gene matches. CDR3 residues: CASSLQQGPYEQYV. DNA for the CDR3: TGTGCCAGCAGCTTGCAACAGGGGCCCTACGAGCAGTACGTC.

This clone was detected once. This sequence joins TRBV11-2 and TRBJ2-1; 11 bases align to TRBD2. CDR1 SGHAT and CDR2 FQNNGV come from the germline V gene. Trimming took 5 bases from V and 8 from J; bases not matched to a gene: 11. There are 16 residues in the CDR3. The CDR3 protein is CASSPLAGGAVHEQFF. In DNA, the CDR3 is TGTGCCAGCAGCCCCCTAGCGGGGGGCGCGGTTCATGAGCAGTTCTTC.

V and J are TRBV5-1 and TRBJ2-1; 7 bases are shared with TRBD1. Per the germline V gene, CDR1 is SGHRS and CDR2 is YFSETQ. This CDR3 spans 14 amino acids. Trimming removed 7 bases from V and 4 bases from J; junction bases left unmatched: 8. The CDR3 here is CASYPSGQYNEQFF. CDR3 DNA: TGCGCCAGCTACCCATCGGGACAGTACAATGAGCAGTTCTTC.

The J gene is TRBJ1-6, the V gene TRBV6-1; a possible D gene is TRBD1 (6 bases). Germline CDR1 and CDR2: MNHNS and SASEGT. CDR3 size: 16 residues. The V end lost 1 base, the J end lost 3 bases, and 10 bases lay between the germline ends. Written as DNA, the CDR3 is TGTGCCAGCAGTGAAGGCAGGGGCGTCTATAATTCACCCCTCCACTTT. Translated, it gives CASSEGRGVYNSPLHF.

The chain combines TRBV12-3 or TRBV12-4 with TRBJ2-5; possibly TRBD2 for D (5 bases). Trimming cost V 5 bases and J 5 bases, with 9 bases left between them. This CDR3 spans 12 amino acids. The CDR3 sequence: CASSPRRETQYF. The CDR3 bases are TGTGCCAGCAGTCCTCGGAGGGAGACCCAGTACTTC.

This clone was seen only a few times. The rearrangement joins TRBV6-5 to TRBJ2-7, with D possibly TRBD1 on 6 matching bases. This CDR3 region has 13 residues. V lost 6 bases and J lost 3, with 12 bases in between. CDR1 MNHEY and CDR2 SVGAGI come from the germline V gene. The CDR3 region has the DNA TGTGCCAGCAGCCCAGGGGCGCACTACGAGCAGTACTTC. It yields the protein CASSPGAHYEQYF.

The chain joins TRBV28 to TRBJ2-5; 7 positions match TRBD1. This CDR3 has 16 residues. Germline CDR1 and CDR2: MDHEN and SYDVKM. After removal of 5 bases from V and 2 bases from J, the junction contained 11 bases not matched to a gene. The CDR3, as DNA: TGTGCCAGCAGTCCATCGACAGGGCGGAGGCAAGAGACCCAGTACTTC. Translated: CASSPSTGRRQETQYF.

V and J are TRBV30 and TRBJ2-5; maybe TRBD1 (5 bases). There are 16 residues in the CDR3. V was pared by 0 bases and J by 4 bases, with 18 bases between. Germline-derived CDR1 and CDR2 are GTSNPN and SVGIG (reference sequence). The CDR3 loop is CAWSVLGQTRRETQYF. The CDR3 DNA follows: TGTGCCTGGAGTGTACTGGGGCAAACGAGACGAGAGACCCAGTACTTC.

This rearrangement joins TRBV7-9 to TRBJ1-4; no firm D call. The length of the CDR3 is 12 residues. CDR1 SEHNR and CDR2 FQNEAQ come from the germline V gene (reference sequence). Trimming removed 1 base at V and 14 bases at J, with 11 bases between. The DNA of the CDR3 is TGTGCCAGCAGCTTAGATTCCGCGAGCCTGTTTTTT. Encoded protein: CASSLDSASLFF.

This chain uses TRBV28 with TRBJ2-1; 7 positions agree with TRBD1. Germline CDR1 MDHEN, CDR2 SYDVKM. The CDR3 covers 12 residues. The V and J ends lost 3 bases and 8 bases, in that order; junction bases with no gene match: 1. The CDR3 here is CASSLTGYEQFF. As DNA, the CDR3 is TGTGCCAGCAGTTTGACAGGGTATGAGCAGTTCTTC.

The chain recombines TRBV11-3 with TRBJ1-1, with a possible D match to TRBD1 (5 bases). Trimming took 1 base from V and 4 from J, leaving 16 bases between them. The CDR3 has 16 residues. Per germline, CDR1 SGHNT and CDR2 YENEEA. The CDR3 DNA sequence: TGTGCCAGCAGCTTAGCGGGGAGGGGAAGGGGCACTGAAGCTTTCTTT. Translation: CASSLAGRGRGTEAFF.

The chain couples TRBV6-5 to TRBJ1-1; D may be TRBD1 (6 bases). Germline V gene sequence: CDR1 MNHEY, CDR2 SVGAGI. The CDR3 loop spans 14 amino acids. Trimming removed 9 bases from V and 0 bases from J, with 14 bases in between. CDR3 sequence (DNA): TGTGCCAGTACCCGACAGGCGTTGAACACTGAAGCTTTCTTT. Translated: CASTRQALNTEAFF.

This clone was observed a handful of times. The gene calls are TRBV6-5 and TRBJ2-7; 7 bases agree with TRBD1. Germline CDR1 reads MNHEY; CDR2 reads SVGAGI. CDR3 size: 13 residues. With V trimmed by 6 bases and J by 2 bases, 4 bases remained unmatched. CDR3 bases: TGTGCCAGCAGAAGGGACAGAGCCTACGAGCAGTACTTC. Translation gives CASRRDRAYEQYF.

The V call is TRBV14, the J call TRBJ1-1, with TRBD1 as a possible D gene (6 bases). Germline lookup yields CDR1 SGHDN and CDR2 FVKESK. The V gene lost 4 bases and the J gene lost 3 bases, with 15 bases spanning the gap. The CDR3 has 15 amino acids. The CDR3 DNA follows: TGTGCCAGCAGCCCACTCCCTGGACAGTACACTGAAGCTTTCTTT. Translation gives CASSPLPGQYTEAFF.

This chain joins TRBV4-1 and TRBJ1-2; D uncertain. The germline V gene encodes CDR1 MGHRA and CDR2 YSYEKL. The CDR3 totals 15 residues. V dropped 0 bases and J dropped 3 bases, with 11 bases sitting between them. CDR3 sequence reads: CASSQESSAYYGYTF. CDR3 nucleotide sequence: TGCGCCAGCAGCCAAGAGTCCAGCGCTTACTATGGCTACACCTTC.

CDR3 region: CASSLRAGENIQYF. Here the CDR3 DNA reads TGTGCCAGCAGCTTAAGGGCAGGGGAAAACATTCAGTACTTC. The J gene is TRBJ2-4, the V gene TRBV7-9, with D perhaps matching TRBD1 (6 bases). Germline CDR1 and CDR2: SEHNR and FQNEAQ (reference sequence). The CDR3 contains 14 residues. Trimming stripped 2 bases from V and 5 bases from J, with 10 bases between. The full variable domain, its missing parts supplied by reference TRBV7-9 and TRBJ2-4, is DTGVSQNPRHKITKRGQNVTFRCDPISEHNRLYWYRQTLGQGPEFLTYFQNEAQLEKSRLLSDRFSAERPKGSFSTLEIQRTEQGDSAMYLCASSLRAGENIQYFGAGTRLSVL.

The gene calls are TRBV7-2 and TRBJ1-5; D may be TRBD1 (5 bases). Trimming took 4 bases from V and 2 from J, leaving 12 bases between them. Per germline, CDR1 SGHTA and CDR2 FQGNSA. The CDR3 is 15 amino acids. CDR3 nucleotides: TGTGCCAGCAGCTCGCAGGGTGGGGGCAATCAGCCCCAGCATTTT. Translating gives CASSSQGGGNQPQHF.

The chain recombines TRBV19 with TRBJ2-5, with D possibly TRBD1 on 6 matching bases. The V end lost 5 bases, the J end lost 5 bases, and 18 bases lay between the germline ends. The length of the CDR3 is 15 residues. CDR1 and CDR2 from the germline V gene are LNHDA and SQIVND (reference sequence). CDR3 nucleotide sequence: TGTGCCAGTAGTTCCGGACAGCCGGTTCCTGAGACCCAGTACTTC. It is translated as CASSSGQPVPETQYF.

The J gene is TRBJ2-3, the V gene TRBV4-1; D possibly corresponds to TRBD2 (5 bases). Germline CDR1 reads MGHRA; CDR2 reads YSYEKL. The CDR3 has 11 residues. Trimming removed 1 base at V and 14 bases at J, with 10 bases between. CDR3 sequence: CASSQGPDSYF. The CDR3 region has the DNA TGCGCCAGCAGCCAAGGGCCGGACTCGTATTTT.